These 30 T cell receptor beta chains came from one sample sequenced in a study of T cells in Graves' hyperthyroidism and ophthalmopathy. Amplified regions were TCR beta CDR3 sequences from RNA transcripts. RT-PCR in the first round (using the HTBI primer set) targeted the TCR CDR3. A single record per CDR3 protein comes from TCRdb applying MiXCR to the multiplex PCR reads. Among fewer than 200,000 distinct CDR3 sequences, approximately 9% were seen once, and the ten largest hold more than 20%. The sequenced material came from blood. The receptors were gathered from a woman aged 18-29 years with Graves' hyperthyroidism that later progressed to Graves' ophthalmopathy.

This clonotype showed up just a few times. The V and J genes are TRBV19 and TRBJ1-5; D unresolved. The CDR3 is 13 amino acids. The germline V and J ends were trimmed by 3 bases and 7 bases, with 10 bases remaining between them. Germline values: CDR1 LNHDA, CDR2 SQIVND (reference sequence). The CDR3 loop is CASSISPGQPQHF. As DNA, the CDR3 is TGTGCCAGTAGTATTAGCCCCGGGCAGCCCCAGCATTTT.

This clonotype has only a few counts. DNA for the CDR3: TGTGCCAGCAGCACAGAAAGTTACAATGAGCAGTTCTTC. Translated, it gives CASSTESYNEQFF. J is TRBJ2-1 and V is TRBV9; D is uncertain. This CDR3 contains 13 residues. The V end lost 4 bases, the J end lost 4 bases, and 9 bases lay between the germline ends. In germline, CDR1 is SGDLS, CDR2 YYNGEE.

This chain connects TRBV27 to TRBJ2-7; 11 bases match TRBD2. After removal of 3 bases from V and 3 bases from J, the junction contained 13 bases not matched to a gene. Germline V gene sequence: CDR1 MNHEY, CDR2 SMNVEV (reference sequence). The CDR3 is 18 residues long. CDR3: CASSLSGAGTSGYYEQYF. The CDR3 region has the DNA TGTGCCAGCAGTTTGTCCGGCGCGGGGACTAGCGGTTACTACGAGCAGTACTTC.

This clonotype appeared many times. The V and J genes are TRBV25-1 and TRBJ1-2, with 8 nucleotides matching TRBD1. CDR3 length equals 17 residues. V dropped 3 bases and J dropped 0; count of bases not matched to a gene: 9. The germline V gene encodes CDR1 MGHDK and CDR2 SYGVNS. The chain's CDR3 is CASSDGQGYESNYGYTF. CDR3 in DNA: TGTGCCAGCAGTGACGGACAGGGTTACGAATCTAACTATGGCTACACCTTC.

This clonotype was seen ten or more times. The chain uses TRBV30 and TRBJ1-2; the match to TRBD1 covers 7 bases. The V gene's germline CDR1 is GTSNPN and CDR2 SVGIG (reference sequence). CDR3 length: 15 residues. V shed 3 bases, J shed 4 bases, and the junction held 11 bases outside the gene matches. CDR3: CAWRPDRAAGYGYTF. The CDR3 DNA sequence: TGTGCCTGGAGGCCAGACAGGGCGGCTGGCTATGGCTACACCTTC.

The J gene is TRBJ1-5, the V gene TRBV30; D perhaps matches TRBD1 (5 bases). The length of the CDR3 is 14 residues. Germline V gene data show CDR1 as GTSNPN and CDR2 as SVGIG (reference sequence). V was shortened by 3 bases and J by 3 bases, with 12 bases between the two germline ends. CDR3 sequence reads: CAWSKDTYNQPQHF. As DNA, the CDR3 is TGTGCCTGGAGCAAGGACACTTACAATCAGCCCCAGCATTTT.

There are a few counts of this clonotype. The gene calls are TRBV10-3 and TRBJ1-4; TRBD1 matches 10 bases. Per germline, CDR1 ENHRY and CDR2 SYGVKD. J was trimmed by 7 bases and V by 10 bases; bases with no gene match: 6. This CDR3 region has 13 residues. CDR3 sequence (DNA): TGTGCCACAACCCGGGACAGGGGTGAAAAACTGTTTTTT. Translating gives CATTRDRGEKLFF.

This clonotype came up many times. The chain employs TRBV19 and TRBJ2-2; no reliable D call. Germline CDR1 and CDR2: LNHDA and SQIVND (reference sequence). The CDR3 sequence is 18 residues long. V lost 5 bases, J lost 6 bases, and 25 bases lay in between. The CDR3 loop reads CASSSPYGRWGLSGELFF. DNA of the CDR3: TGTGCCAGTAGTTCCCCGTACGGCAGGTGGGGTCTCTCCGGGGAGCTGTTTTTT.

This clonotype was recorded many times. The CDR3: CASSQDWASGGINEQFF. DNA of the CDR3: TGTGCCAGCAGCCAAGATTGGGCTAGCGGGGGGATCAATGAGCAGTTCTTC. The chain combines TRBV3-1 with TRBJ2-1; 11 bases agree with TRBD2. The CDR3 length is 17 residues. The germline V gene encodes CDR1 LGHDT and CDR2 YNNKEL (reference sequence). Germline trimming cut 0 bases from V and 6 bases from J; bases unmatched to any gene: 7.

This clonotype was counted at least ten times. The chain recombines TRBV20-1 with TRBJ2-1; D may be TRBD1 (5 bases). From germline, CDR1 is DFQATT and CDR2 SNEGSKA (reference sequence). V was pared by 5 bases and J by 5 bases, with 19 bases between. The CDR3 is 15 residues long. CDR3 region: CSAPATETPHNEQFF. The CDR3 DNA reads as TGCAGTGCTCCAGCGACAGAAACACCCCACAATGAGCAGTTCTTC.

The chain couples TRBV20-1 to TRBJ2-5, with 7 bases fitting TRBD2. Trimming removed 0 bases from V and 4 bases from J; junction bases left unmatched: 8. The V gene's germline CDR1 is DFQATT and CDR2 SNEGSKA (reference sequence). The CDR3 length is 15 residues. CDR3 in amino acids: CSARDPGGRGETQYF. In DNA, the CDR3 is TGCAGTGCTAGAGATCCAGGCGGGAGAGGAGAGACCCAGTACTTC.

At least ten counts were recorded for this clonotype. The rearrangement uses TRBV5-8 and TRBJ2-1; no clear D. Between the trimmed V and J ends, which lost 0 bases and 8 bases, there was a span of 6 bases. CDR1 and CDR2 (germline): SGHTS, YDEGEE. The CDR3 consists of 12 residues. The CDR3 loop is CASSLGYDEQFF. The CDR3 DNA is TGTGCCAGCAGCTTGGGGTACGATGAGCAGTTCTTC.

As to this clonotype: One end of the junction does not line up with germline, which may come from a read error. V is TRBV12-3 or TRBV12-4 and J is TRBJ2-1; D gene uncertain. The CDR3 runs to 13 residues. In DNA form, the CDR3 reads TGTACCAGCAGCCCCGACGGACACAATGAGCAGTTCTTC. Translating it yields CTSSPDGHNEQFF.

At least ten counts were recorded for this clonotype. The genes are TRBV11-2 and TRBJ2-2; D is tentatively TRBD1 or TRBD2 (5 bases each). V dropped 3 bases and J dropped 4 bases, with 15 bases sitting between them. Germline V gene lookup returns CDR1 SGHAT and CDR2 FQNNGV. CDR3 length: 16 amino acids. The CDR3 DNA sequence: TGTGCCAGCAGCTTCAGGACTCAGGGAATCACCGGGGAGCTGTTTTTT. Amino acid sequence: CASSFRTQGITGELFF.

In this sample, this clonotype turned up a few times. The chain is built from TRBV19 and TRBJ2-7, with D possibly being TRBD2 (5 bases). Trimming removed 0 bases at V and 2 bases at J, with 8 bases between. Germline CDR1 is LNHDA and CDR2 is SQIVND (reference sequence). This CDR3 is built from 14 residues. The CDR3 DNA reads TGTGCCAGTAGTATAGACGGGAATACCTACGAGCAGTACTTC. It specifies CASSIDGNTYEQYF.

Ten or more counts support this clonotype. The CDR3 nucleotides are TGCAGCGTTGAAGAAAGGGGCTCTGGAAACACCATATATTTT. Amino acids: CSVEERGSGNTIYF. V is TRBV29-1 and J is TRBJ1-3; TRBD1 might be the D (5 bases). Trimming took off 0 bases at V and 0 bases at J, with 6 bases between the two ends. Per the germline V gene, CDR1 is SQVTM and CDR2 is ANQGSEA. The CDR3 spans 14 residues.

This chain uses TRBV19 with TRBJ2-1; 12 nucleotides align to TRBD2. Germline trimming cut 8 bases from V and 7 bases from J; bases unmatched to any gene: 12. Germline V gene sequence: CDR1 LNHDA, CDR2 SQIVND (reference sequence). This CDR3 contains 16 residues. The DNA for the CDR3 is TGTGCCAGTCAAAGCATAGGACTAGCGGGAATAAATGAGCAGTTCTTC. The encoded protein is CASQSIGLAGINEQFF.

With regard to this clonotype: Given a much more abundant clone one base away, this may be a read error. The chain combines TRBV20-1 with TRBJ2-1; D tentatively reads TRBD1 or TRBD2 (5 bases each). This CDR3 is 17 amino acids long. Looked up from germline, CDR1 is DFQATT and CDR2 is SNEGSKA (reference sequence). The germline V and J ends were trimmed by 5 bases and 0 bases, with 20 bases remaining between them. CDR3 sequence reads: CSAYPPGPISSYNEQFF. DNA for the CDR3: TGCAGTGCTTACCCCCCGGGGCCAATCAGCTCCTACAATGAGCAGTTCTTC.

This clonotype was picked up many times. The V call is TRBV5-1, the J call TRBJ2-7, with D uncertain. The CDR3 spans 14 residues. The V gene's germline CDR1 is SGHRS and CDR2 YFSETQ. Trimming cost V 4 bases and J 5 bases, with 16 bases left between them. CDR3 DNA: TGCGCCAGCAGCCCGTCAAGCTTCGTCAACGAGCAGTACTTC. This sequence encodes CASSPSSFVNEQYF.

This clonotype was observed at least ten times. The genes are TRBV7-8 and TRBJ1-2; D perhaps matches TRBD1 (5 bases). CDR1 and CDR2 from the germline V gene are SGHVS and FQNEAQ. Trimming removed 5 bases from V and 4 bases from J, with 17 bases in between. This CDR3 has 15 residues. The CDR3 DNA follows: TGTGCCAGCAGCCCTCGGGACCTTCTCGTCTATGGCTACACCTTC. Its translation: CASSPRDLLVYGYTF.

There are many counts of this clonotype. The chain recombines TRBV11-2 with TRBJ2-3; no clear D gene. The CDR3 is made up of 14 amino acids. The V gene's germline CDR1 is SGHAT and CDR2 FQNNGV. The V end lost 0 bases, the J end lost 9 bases, and 13 bases lay between the germline ends. CDR3 protein: CASSLEGFMATQYF. In DNA form, the CDR3 reads TGTGCCAGCAGCTTAGAGGGTTTTATGGCGACGCAGTATTTT.

This clonotype was detected ten times or more. The V and J genes are TRBV28 and TRBJ2-3; perhaps TRBD2 as D (6 bases). The CDR3 is made up of 18 amino acids. The V end lost 6 bases, the J end lost 3 bases, and 25 bases lay between the germline ends. Germline assignment: CDR1 MDHEN and CDR2 SYDVKM. CDR3 region: CASRSPLGPPGRTDTQYF. DNA for the CDR3: TGTGCCAGCAGATCCCCCTTGGGCCCCCCAGGGAGGACAGATACGCAGTATTTT.

The chain employs TRBV5-6 and TRBJ2-7, with a possible D match to TRBD2 (5 bases). This CDR3 has 16 amino acids. CDR1 and CDR2 from the germline V gene are SGHDT and YYEEEE. The V end was cut by 1 base, the J end by 0 bases, with 14 bases between. CDR3: CASSLFVATSSYEQYF. CDR3 sequence (DNA): TGTGCCAGCAGCTTGTTCGTAGCGACGAGCTCCTACGAGCAGTACTTC.

This clonotype was counted at least ten times. V and J are TRBV20-1 and TRBJ2-7; D is perhaps TRBD1 or TRBD2 (5 bases each). V shed 0 bases and J shed 4 bases, with 13 bases lying between them. Germline CDR1 and CDR2: DFQATT and SNEGSKA (reference sequence). CDR3 length equals 14 residues. CDR3 loop: CSARDHQGAYEQYF. CDR3 bases: TGCAGTGCTAGAGATCACCAGGGAGCTTACGAGCAGTACTTC.

A few counts support this clonotype. The J gene is TRBJ2-2, the V gene TRBV7-6, with D hard to call. Trimming stripped 5 bases from V and 8 bases from J, with 9 bases between. Germline loops: CDR1 SGHVS, CDR2 FNYEAQ. The CDR3 totals 12 residues. The CDR3 here is CASSLTVGELFF. For the CDR3, the DNA is TGTGCCAGCAGCCTCACGGTTGGGGAGCTGTTTTTT.

This clonotype has more than one count but fewer than ten. The chain joins TRBV4-1 to TRBJ2-3; 11 bases line up with TRBD2. The germline V gene encodes CDR1 MGHRA and CDR2 YSYEKL. Trimming took 2 bases from V and 5 from J; bases not matched to a gene: 9. CDR3 length equals 17 residues. CDR3 nucleotides: TGCGCCAGCAGCCAATCCCCGACTAGCGGGATATTAGATACGCAGTATTTT. Translated, it gives CASSQSPTSGILDTQYF.

This clonotype was counted many times. V gene TRBV30 combines with J gene TRBJ1-1; possibly TRBD1 for D (5 bases). V was pared by 5 bases and J by 0 bases, with 10 bases between. Germline V gene lookup returns CDR1 GTSNPN and CDR2 SVGIG (reference sequence). The CDR3 sequence is 13 residues long. This CDR3 reads CAWSVGVNTEAFF. The CDR3 DNA reads as TGTGCCTGGTCGGTAGGGGTGAACACTGAAGCTTTCTTT.

At least ten counts were recorded for this clonotype. The chain is built from TRBV27 and TRBJ1-2, with 9 bases aligning to TRBD1. The CDR3 length is 14 residues. V was clipped by 4 bases and J by 7 bases; unmatched bases: 7. CDR1 and CDR2 from the germline V gene are MNHEY and SMNVEV (reference sequence). The CDR3 nucleotides are TGTGCCAGCAGTTCCGGGACAGGGCCTTTTGGCTACACCTTC. This translates into CASSSGTGPFGYTF.

This clonotype has ten or more counts. The V and J genes are TRBV2 and TRBJ1-2, with 7 bases lining up with TRBD1. There are 13 residues in the CDR3. In germline, CDR1 is SNHLY, CDR2 FYNNEI. With 2 bases clipped from V and 8 bases from J, the junction kept 5 bases outside the gene matches. The CDR3 protein is CASSEQGVGGYTF. CDR3 nucleotide sequence: TGTGCCAGCAGTGAACAGGGGGTAGGGGGCTACACCTTC.

This clonotype occurred once. One junction end disagrees with the germline gene, perhaps due to a read error. The genes are TRBV28 and TRBJ1-3; D possibly corresponds to TRBD1 (5 bases). Germline V gene data show CDR1 as MDHEN and CDR2 as SYDVKM. This CDR3 is built from 16 residues. CDR3 residues: CASINSGLISGNSIYF. For the CDR3, the DNA is TGTGCCAGCATCAATTCGGGGCTCATCTCTGGAAACTCCATATATTTT.